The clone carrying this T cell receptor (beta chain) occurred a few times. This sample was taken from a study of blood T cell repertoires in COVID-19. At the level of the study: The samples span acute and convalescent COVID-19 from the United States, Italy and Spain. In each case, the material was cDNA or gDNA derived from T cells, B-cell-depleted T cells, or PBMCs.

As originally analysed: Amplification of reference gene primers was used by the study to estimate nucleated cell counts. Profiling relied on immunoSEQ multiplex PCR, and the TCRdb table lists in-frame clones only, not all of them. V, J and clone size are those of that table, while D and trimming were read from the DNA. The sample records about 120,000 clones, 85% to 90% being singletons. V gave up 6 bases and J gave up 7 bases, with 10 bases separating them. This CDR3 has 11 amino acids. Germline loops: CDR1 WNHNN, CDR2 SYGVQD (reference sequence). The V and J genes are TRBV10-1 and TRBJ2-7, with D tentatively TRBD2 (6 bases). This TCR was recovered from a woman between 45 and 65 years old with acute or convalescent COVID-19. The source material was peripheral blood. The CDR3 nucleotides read TGCGCCAGCAGCGACGGAGGGGAGCAGTACTTC. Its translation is CASSDGGEQYF.